The T cell receptor (beta chain) under discussion was sequenced for a study of cytomegalovirus exposure and HLA in healthy donors. Trimming took 4 bases from V and 3 from J; bases not matched to a gene: 7. The CDR3 runs to 15 residues. In germline, CDR1 is SGHRS, CDR2 YFSETQ. PCR used 60 Vbeta primers and 13 Jbeta primers. Generated by immunoSEQ multiplex PCR, the TCRdb table keeps only in-frame clones and is missing some. The table lists fewer than 150,000 clones, 76% of them singletons. The origin of this receptor is a man aged 35-49 years in good health and CMV-seronegative. The chain has TRBV5-1 and TRBJ1-1, with TRBD1 identical over 9 bases. The sample consisted of PBMCs. CDR3 amino acids: CASSQGTGRYTEAFF. The CDR3 DNA sequence: TGCGCCAGCAGCCAGGGGACAGGGAGGTACACTGAAGCTTTCTTT.